One sample yielded the 8 T cell receptor beta chains listed below, sequenced in a study of spatial heterogeneity in lung cancer. TCRdb reprocessed the 5' RACE reads with MiXCR, giving one entry per CDR3 protein. The sample includes 42,000 or so distinct CDR3 sequences, about 10% of them seen just once. Time point meaning: blood at routine non-recurrence follow-up after resection. The source was PBMCs, collected at follow-up. These receptors all stem from a female donor with early-stage non-small cell lung cancer.

This clonotype was seen a handful of times. CDR3 residues: CASSQAAGAGANVLTF. CDR3 nucleotides: TGTGCCAGCAGCCAAGCTGCGGGGGCTGGGGCCAACGTCCTGACTTTC. V usage is TRBV3-1 and J usage is TRBJ2-6; 7 nucleotides match TRBD2. Germline lookup yields CDR1 LGHDT and CDR2 YNNKEL (reference sequence). The V segment lost 1 base and the J segment 2 bases; nucleotides outside the gene matches: 2. The CDR3 contains 16 residues.

A few counts support this clonotype. The chain recombines TRBV3-1 with TRBJ2-3, with a weak D call TRBD1 (6 bases). Germline lookup yields CDR1 LGHDT and CDR2 YNNKEL (reference sequence). CDR3 length equals 16 residues. Trimming cost V 4 bases and J 4 bases, with 18 bases left between them. The CDR3 coding sequence is TGTGCCAGCAGCCCCGTGGACCAGTCAGGGGCAGATACGCAGTATTTT. Translated: CASSPVDQSGADTQYF.

The sample holds a few counts of this clonotype. The chain employs TRBV9 and TRBJ1-3, with D unclear. V lost 4 bases and J 3 bases, leaving 5 bases between the germline ends. CDR3 length: 12 amino acids. Germline V gene data show CDR1 as SGDLS and CDR2 as YYNGEE. The CDR3 loop is CASSISGNTIYF. CDR3 bases: TGTGCCAGCAGCATCAGTGGAAACACCATATATTTT.

The chain uses TRBV10-3 and TRBJ2-7; D gene ambiguous. Germline CDR1 reads ENHRY; CDR2 reads SYGVKD. Trimming cost V 4 bases and J 6 bases, with 10 bases left between them. The CDR3 runs 12 residues. The CDR3 region has the DNA TGTGCCATCAGTGGGTTAGGTCTCGAGCAGTACTTC. It translates to CAISGLGLEQYF.

There are a few counts of this clonotype. The chain is built from TRBV27 and TRBJ2-3, with 7 positions matching TRBD2. This CDR3 region has 15 residues. Trimming at V came to 8 bases and at J to 4 bases, leaving 12 bases not matched to a gene. From germline, CDR1 is MNHEY and CDR2 SMNVEV (reference sequence). The CDR3 reads CASPTGAGDSDTQYF. The DNA for the CDR3 is TGTGCCAGCCCGACCGGGGCGGGGGACTCAGATACGCAGTATTTT.

At least ten counts were recorded for this clonotype. V gene TRBV5-4 combines with J gene TRBJ2-1, with D unresolved. The germline CDR1 and CDR2 sequences are SGHNT and YYREEE (reference sequence). Trimming removed 4 bases at V and 7 bases at J, with 12 bases between. CDR3 size: 13 residues. The CDR3 DNA is TGTGCCAGCAGCCTCCGATCTGGGAATGAGCAGTTCTTC. Its protein is CASSLRSGNEQFF.

The V gene is TRBV3-1, the J gene TRBJ2-1, with 12 nucleotides matching TRBD2. Germline V lookup: CDR1 LGHDT, CDR2 YNNKEL (reference sequence). Trimming at V came to 4 bases and at J to 7 bases, leaving 11 bases not matched to a gene. This CDR3 has 17 residues. CDR3 DNA: TGTGCCAGCAGCCCCGGTGCTAGCGGGGGGGCCAGGAATGAGCAGTTCTTC. This codes for CASSPGASGGARNEQFF.

Sample share makes this clonotype medium-sized. The chain couples TRBV7-9 to TRBJ2-5; tentatively, D is TRBD2 (5 bases). The length of the CDR3 is 14 residues. V lost 5 bases and J 5 bases, leaving 15 bases between the germline ends. Germline-derived CDR1 and CDR2 are SEHNR and FQNEAQ (reference sequence). CDR3 loop: CASSPRTPEETQYF. CDR3 coding DNA: TGTGCCAGCAGCCCACGGACTCCGGAGGAGACCCAGTACTTC. Looking up the rest from reference TRBV7-9 and TRBJ2-5 gives the full variable domain: DTGVSQNPRHKITKRGQNVTFRCDPISEHNRLYWYRQTLGQGPEFLTYFQNEAQLEKSRLLSDRFSAERPKGSFSTLEIQRTEQGDSAMYLCASSPRTPEETQYFGPGTRLLVL.